Each of the 2 T cell receptor beta chains below was sequenced from the same sample in a study of blood T cell repertoires in COVID-19 (dated by TCRdb to about 2020). The library was generated by the immunoSEQ multiplex PCR assay. TCRdb retrieved this table from immuneACCESS and kept in-frame rearrangements only. Not all clones are present; in checked studies, unresolved V genes account for under half, and no reason is known for the remainder. For this sample there are around 140,000 clones; over 70% appear just once. Clones ranked in the top ten supply less than 2% of the sample. The specimen sequenced was peripheral blood. These receptors all stem from an older woman with acute or convalescent COVID-19.

This chain uses TRBV7-9 with TRBJ1-1, with D possibly being TRBD1 (5 bases). The ends were cut back, 4 bases at V and 4 bases at J, with 16 bases in the middle. The germline CDR1 and CDR2 sequences are SEHNR and FQNEAQ (reference sequence). The CDR3 contains 15 residues. The CDR3 region is CASSSGWDRGTEAFF. The CDR3 nucleotides are TGTGCCAGCAGCTCCGGATGGGATAGGGGCACTGAAGCTTTCTTT.

The chain has TRBV28 and TRBJ2-5; TRBD1 matches 7 bases. The J segment lost 2 bases and the V segment lost 5 bases, leaving 2 bases of the junction unmatched. CDR1 MDHEN and CDR2 SYDVKM come from the germline V gene. The CDR3 covers 13 residues. CDR3 nucleotide sequence: TGTGCCAGCAGTAAACAGGGGCAAGAGACCCAGTACTTC. Translation: CASSKQGQETQYF.